Each of the 20 T cell receptor beta chains below was sequenced from the same sample in a study of T cell changes during pregnancy in multiple sclerosis. Libraries were prepared by immunoSEQ multiplex PCR; TCRdb keeps only in-frame clonotypes and omits some of them. The sample records around 72,000 clones, 85% to 95% being singletons. Source: CD4+ T cells from peripheral blood mononuclear cells, taken before pregnancy. The origin of the receptors is a female donor with multiple sclerosis, enrolled in a pregnancy study.

This rearrangement joins TRBV13 to TRBJ1-1; a possible D gene is TRBD1 (5 bases). Germline CDR1 reads PRHDT; CDR2 reads FYEKMQ (reference sequence). The CDR3 is made up of 18 amino acids. The germline V and J ends were trimmed by 3 bases and 6 bases, with 26 bases remaining between them. CDR3 bases: TGTGCCAGCAGCTTGTTGACAGCTCAAAAAGAAAGAATGGCTGAAGCTTTCTTT. The encoded protein is CASSLLTAQKERMAEAFF.

This clone was counted once. The chain employs TRBV2 and TRBJ2-7; tentatively, D is TRBD1 (6 bases). The germline gives CDR1 SNHLY, CDR2 FYNNEI. Trimming took off 6 bases at V and 0 bases at J, with 9 bases between the two ends. The CDR3 runs to 13 residues. The CDR3 here is CASRQDSSYEQYF. The DNA of the CDR3 is TGTGCCAGCAGACAGGACAGCTCCTACGAGCAGTACTTC. Supplemented by reference TRBV2 and TRBJ2-7, the full variable domain reads EPEVTQTPSHQVTQMGQEVILRCVPISNHLYFYWYRQILGQKVEFLVSFYNNEISEKSEIFDDQFSVERPDGSNFTLKIRSTKLEDSAMYFCASRQDSSYEQYFGPGTRLTVT.

The chain recombines TRBV5-4 with TRBJ2-7; 11 nucleotides agree with TRBD2. With V trimmed by 3 bases and J by 2 bases, 4 bases remained unmatched. Germline assignment: CDR1 SGHNT and CDR2 YYREEE (reference sequence). The length of the CDR3 is 15 residues. The CDR3 DNA sequence: TGTGCCAGCAGCTCCGGGACTAGCGGTGCCTACGAGCAGTACTTC. Encoded protein: CASSSGTSGAYEQYF. The variable domain in full, completed from reference TRBV5-4 and TRBJ2-7, reads ETGVTQSPTHLIKTRGQQVTLRCSSQSGHNTVSWYQQALGQGPQFIFQYYREEENGRGNFPPRFSGLQFPNYSSELNVNALELDDSALYLCASSSGTSGAYEQYFGPGTRLTVT.

The chain uses TRBV14 and TRBJ2-1, with TRBD2 matching over 9 bases. CDR1 is SGHDN, CDR2 FVKESK, per germline. V lost 2 bases and J lost 2; bases outside the gene matches: 4. The CDR3 is 16 residues long. The DNA for the CDR3 is TGTGCCAGCAGCCAATTTAGCGGGGGACCCTACAATGAGCAGTTCTTC. It translates to CASSQFSGGPYNEQFF.

This clone was seen just once. This sequence joins TRBV6-5 and TRBJ1-2; 11 bases match TRBD1. The CDR3 consists of 15 residues. Germline V CDR1 and CDR2: MNHEY, SVGAGI. The V and J ends lost 7 bases and 3 bases, in that order; junction bases with no gene match: 7. In DNA form, the CDR3 reads TGTGCCAGCACTCGCGGGACAGGGGGTGACTATGGCTACACCTTC. Its protein is CASTRGTGGDYGYTF.

This clone was counted only a few times. V gene TRBV14 combines with J gene TRBJ1-1; TRBD1 is a possible D gene (6 bases). The CDR3 covers 17 residues. Trimming removed 5 bases at V and 0 bases at J, with 19 bases between. Germline V gene data show CDR1 as SGHDN and CDR2 as FVKESK. The CDR3 reads CASSEASYRELNTEAFF. In DNA form, the CDR3 reads TGTGCCAGCAGCGAAGCATCATACAGGGAGCTGAACACTGAAGCTTTCTTT.

The chain combines TRBV6-5 with TRBJ1-2, with D perhaps TRBD1 (6 bases). In germline, CDR1 is MNHEY, CDR2 SVGAGI. The CDR3 consists of 14 residues. Trimming left V 0 bases short and J 6 bases short, with 11 bases between. The CDR3 region has the DNA TGTGCCAGCAGTTACTCGAGAGGGGGTGATGGCTACACCTTC. Its translation: CASSYSRGGDGYTF.

The count of this clone is one. The chain employs TRBV30 and TRBJ2-7; 7 bases map to TRBD1. Per germline, CDR1 GTSNPN and CDR2 SVGIG (reference sequence). This CDR3 has 13 residues. J was trimmed by 2 bases and V by 0 bases; bases with no gene match: 1. CDR3 sequence (DNA): TGTGCCTGGAGTGTACAGGGGACCTACGAGCAGTACTTC. Translating gives CAWSVQGTYEQYF.

The chain has TRBV27 and TRBJ2-1, with TRBD2 matching over 10 bases. Trimming at V came to 5 bases and at J to 4 bases, leaving 11 bases not matched to a gene. Germline-derived CDR1 and CDR2 are MNHEY and SMNVEV (reference sequence). The CDR3 runs 17 residues. The chain's CDR3 is CASSHGTSATSYNEQFF. In nucleotides, the CDR3 is TGTGCCAGCAGTCACGGGACTAGCGCTACGTCGTACAATGAGCAGTTCTTC.

The chain links TRBV9 to TRBJ2-5; unclear D gene. The germline CDR1 and CDR2 sequences are SGDLS and YYNGEE. This CDR3 region has 14 residues. The ends were cut back, 3 bases at V and 7 bases at J, with 16 bases in the middle. CDR3 DNA: TGTGCCAGCAGCGAAAACCCCGGGTCCGGGACCCAGTACTTC. Translated, it gives CASSENPGSGTQYF.

The chain employs TRBV7-3 and TRBJ1-6, with D possibly TRBD1 on 5 matching bases. Looked up from germline, CDR1 is SGHTA and CDR2 is FQGTGA. V lost 7 bases and J 7 bases, leaving 20 bases between the germline ends. The CDR3 covers 16 residues. The CDR3 here is CASTDKTGTSNSPLHF. In nucleotides, the CDR3 is TGTGCCAGCACCGATAAGACCGGGACTAGCAATTCACCCCTCCACTTT.

The chain employs TRBV30 and TRBJ1-2; D is unresolved. The CDR3 consists of 13 residues. The germline CDR1 and CDR2 sequences are GTSNPN and SVGIG (reference sequence). V lost 0 bases and J lost 5, with 10 bases in between. Written as DNA, the CDR3 is TGTGCCTGGAGTGTACTCCCACGGTATGGCTACACCTTC. It codes for CAWSVLPRYGYTF.

The count of this clone is one. As DNA, the CDR3 is TGTGCCAGCAGCCCCCGGGGGGGGATCACAGATACGCAGTATTTT. As protein: CASSPRGGITDTQYF. The chain employs TRBV11-2 and TRBJ2-3; 8 nucleotides agree with TRBD2. Germline loops: CDR1 SGHAT, CDR2 FQNNGV. CDR3 size: 15 residues. Trimming cost V 5 bases and J 2 bases; bases outside gene matches: 6.

This sequence joins TRBV6-5 and TRBJ2-1; 9 bases map to TRBD1. CDR1 and CDR2 (germline): MNHEY, SVGAGI. The length of the CDR3 is 15 residues. V lost 4 bases, J lost 9 bases, and 10 bases stayed unmatched. Here the CDR3 DNA reads TGTGCCAGCAGTTCCACAGGGGGCGGGGGCAGTGAGCAGTTCTTC. Translated, it gives CASSSTGGGGSEQFF.

This clone came up once. In DNA form, the CDR3 reads TGTGCCACCAGCAGACAGGGGTTCGGTCAGCCCCAGCATTTT. Translated: CATSRQGFGQPQHF. The V call is TRBV15, the J call TRBJ1-5, with a possible D match to TRBD1 (6 bases). Germline values: CDR1 LNHNV, CDR2 YYDKDF (reference sequence). V was pared by 2 bases and J by 6 bases, with 11 bases between. This CDR3 region has 14 residues.

The gene calls are TRBV6-5 and TRBJ1-1, with D unresolved. Per the germline V gene, CDR1 is MNHEY and CDR2 is SVGAGI. The CDR3 totals 14 residues. With 5 bases removed from V and 5 bases from J, the gap between germline ends came to 15 bases. This CDR3 reads CASSRRAFDTEAFF. As DNA, the CDR3 is TGTGCCAGCAGTAGGAGGGCCTTTGATACTGAAGCTTTCTTT.

This clone was recorded once. CDR3: CASSPKGERNTEAFF. The CDR3 DNA reads as TGTGCCAGCAGCCCTAAGGGGGAGAGGAACACTGAAGCTTTCTTT. This chain links TRBV7-3 with TRBJ1-1; the D gene is possibly TRBD1 (6 bases). CDR3 length: 15 amino acids. Germline V CDR1 and CDR2: SGHTA, FQGTGA. V lost 5 bases to trimming and J lost 1 base, with 14 bases between them.

This chain connects TRBV5-1 to TRBJ1-1; TRBD1 is a possible D gene (5 bases). Germline assignment: CDR1 SGHRS and CDR2 YFSETQ. Trimming cost V 6 bases and J 1 base, with 16 bases left between them. The CDR3 is 15 amino acids. The DNA for the CDR3 is TGCGCCAGCACCGATCAAACCCAGGGGAACACTGAAGCTTTCTTT. Translation: CASTDQTQGNTEAFF.

This sequence joins TRBV18 and TRBJ1-1, with D maybe TRBD1 (5 bases). Germline V lookup: CDR1 KGHSH, CDR2 LQKENI. CDR3 length: 15 amino acids. Trimming stripped 3 bases from V and 2 bases from J, with 13 bases between. The CDR3 DNA sequence: TGTGCCAGCTCACCGATACCCGGGACTAACACTGAAGCTTTCTTT. Residues: CASSPIPGTNTEAFF.

The chain combines TRBV10-3 with TRBJ1-1; D uncertain. The V gene lost 2 bases and the J gene lost 4 bases, with 11 bases spanning the gap. CDR3 size: 14 residues. Germline lookup yields CDR1 ENHRY and CDR2 SYGVKD. CDR3 region: CAISEGEGGTEAFF. For the CDR3, the DNA is TGTGCCATCAGTGAGGGGGAAGGAGGCACTGAAGCTTTCTTT.